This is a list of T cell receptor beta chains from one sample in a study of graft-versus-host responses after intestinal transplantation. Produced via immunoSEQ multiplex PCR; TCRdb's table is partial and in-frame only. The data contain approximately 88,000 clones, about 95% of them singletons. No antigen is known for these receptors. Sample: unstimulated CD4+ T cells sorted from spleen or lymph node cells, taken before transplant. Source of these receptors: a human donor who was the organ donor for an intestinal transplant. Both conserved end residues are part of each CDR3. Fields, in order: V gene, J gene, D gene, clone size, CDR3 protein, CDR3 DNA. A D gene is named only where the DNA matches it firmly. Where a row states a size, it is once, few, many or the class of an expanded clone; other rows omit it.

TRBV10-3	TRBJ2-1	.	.	CAISDPGLGNYNEQFF	TGTGCCATCAGTGACCCCGGACTGGGGAACTACAATGAGCAGTTCTTC
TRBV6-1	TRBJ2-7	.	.	CASSGYRALYEQYF	TGTGCCAGCAGTGGTTACAGGGCGCTCTACGAGCAGTACTTC
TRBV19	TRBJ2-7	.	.	CASADSSIYEQYF	TGTGCCAGCGCGGACAGTTCGATATACGAGCAGTACTTC
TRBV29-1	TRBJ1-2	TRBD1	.	CSVERGQGNYGYTF	TGCAGCGTTGAAAGGGGACAGGGGAACTATGGCTACACCTTC
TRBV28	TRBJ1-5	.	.	CASSRTVTGDQPQHF	TGTGCCAGCAGTAGGACAGTGACAGGAGATCAGCCCCAGCATTTT
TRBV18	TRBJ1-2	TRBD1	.	CASSPDRGQLDGYTF	TGTGCCAGCTCACCGGACAGGGGGCAACTTGATGGCTACACCTTC
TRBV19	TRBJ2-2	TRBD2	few	CASSRLAGGKNTGELFF	TGTGCCAGTAGCCGACTAGCGGGGGGGAAGAACACCGGGGAGCTGTTTTTT
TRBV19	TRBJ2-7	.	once	CASSSRLSYEQYF	TGTGCCAGTAGTAGTCGACTGTCCTACGAGCAGTACTTC
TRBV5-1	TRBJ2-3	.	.	CASTLLGEPDTQYF	TGCGCCAGCACCTTACTGGGAGAGCCAGATACGCAGTATTTT
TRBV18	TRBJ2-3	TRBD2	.	CASSPPGLAGRHTDTQYF	TGTGCCAGCTCACCACCGGGACTAGCGGGGAGACACACAGATACGCAGTATTTT
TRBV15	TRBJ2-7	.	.	CATSRELTGNYEQYF	TGTGCCACCAGCAGAGAGCTAACAGGGAACTACGAGCAGTACTTC
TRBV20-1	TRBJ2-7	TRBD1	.	CSMTGGYEQYF	TGCAGTATGACAGGGGGCTACGAGCAGTACTTC
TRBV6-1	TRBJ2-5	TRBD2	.	CASSELSGGFQETQYF	TGTGCCAGCAGTGAACTAAGCGGGGGTTTCCAAGAGACCCAGTACTTC
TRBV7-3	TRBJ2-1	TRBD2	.	CASSPSRLAGAHGEQFF	TGTGCCAGCAGCCCGTCCCGGCTAGCGGGGGCCCACGGTGAGCAGTTCTTC
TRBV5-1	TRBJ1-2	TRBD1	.	CASSLSLGSGGVGYTF	TGCGCCAGCAGCTTAAGTTTAGGCTCAGGGGGCGTCGGCTACACCTTC
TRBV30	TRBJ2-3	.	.	CAWSAVHPEKSTDTQYF	TGTGCCTGGAGTGCGGTCCATCCCGAAAAGAGCACAGATACGCAGTATTTT
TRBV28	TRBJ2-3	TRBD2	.	CASSLLSGGSDTQYF	TGTGCCAGCAGTTTACTCAGCGGGGGGTCCGATACGCAGTATTTT
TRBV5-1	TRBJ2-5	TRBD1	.	CASSDPQGAMETQYF	TGCGCCAGCAGCGACCCACAGGGGGCTATGGAGACCCAGTACTTC
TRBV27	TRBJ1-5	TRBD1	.	CASSLEGQGGQPQHF	TGTGCCAGCAGTCTTGAGGGACAGGGAGGTCAGCCCCAGCATTTT
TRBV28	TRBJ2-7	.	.	CASSPRGGSSYEQYF	TGTGCCAGCAGTCCCAGGGGGGGGAGCTCCTACGAGCAGTACTTC
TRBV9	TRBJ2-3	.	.	CASSVVLGGSTDTQYF	TGTGCCAGCAGCGTAGTTTTAGGGGGGAGCACAGATACGCAGTATTTT
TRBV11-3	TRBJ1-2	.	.	CASSGVTDYGYTF	TGTGCCAGCAGCGGAGTGACCGACTATGGCTACACCTTC
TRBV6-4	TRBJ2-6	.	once	CASSPIPVFGANVLTF	TGTGCCAGCAGTCCCATTCCGGTTTTCGGGGCCAACGTCCTGACTTTC
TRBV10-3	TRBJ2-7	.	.	CAISESIRVGDEQYF	TGTGCCATCAGTGAGTCGATTAGGGTGGGAGACGAGCAGTACTTC
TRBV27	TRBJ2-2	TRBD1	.	CASTRRQGATGELFF	TGTGCCAGCACAAGACGACAGGGGGCTACCGGGGAGCTGTTTTTT
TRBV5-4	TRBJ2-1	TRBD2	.	CASSPGGGSSYNEQFF	TGTGCCAGCAGCCCGGGAGGGGGGAGCTCCTACAATGAGCAGTTCTTC
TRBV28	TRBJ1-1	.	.	CASTPQGFMNTEAFF	TGCGCCAGCACCCCACAGGGTTTTATGAACACTGAAGCTTTCTTT
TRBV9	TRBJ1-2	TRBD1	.	CASSVGDSNYGYTF	TGTGCCAGCAGCGTAGGGGACAGTAACTATGGCTACACCTTC
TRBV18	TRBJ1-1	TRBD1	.	CASSPNRDSHTEAFF	TGTGCCAGCTCACCGAATCGGGACAGTCACACTGAAGCTTTCTTT
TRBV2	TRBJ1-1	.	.	CASRVFTEAFF	TGTGCCAGCAGGGTTTTCACTGAAGCTTTCTTT
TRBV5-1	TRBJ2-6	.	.	CASRTSSGANVLTF	TGCGCCAGCCGGACAAGCTCTGGGGCCAACGTCCTGACTTTC
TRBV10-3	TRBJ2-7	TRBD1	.	CASGTGTSYEQYF	TGTGCCTCTGGGACAGGGACCTCCTACGAGCAGTACTTC
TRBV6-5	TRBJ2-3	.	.	CASSYTGHGDTQYF	TGTGCCAGCAGTTACACGGGGCACGGGGATACGCAGTATTTT
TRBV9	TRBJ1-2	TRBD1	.	CASSPGTGVGGYTF	TGTGCCAGCAGCCCAGGGACAGGGGTAGGCGGCTACACCTTC
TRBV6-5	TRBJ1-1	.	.	CASKRTAGGEAFF	TGTGCCAGCAAACGGACCGCCGGGGGTGAAGCTTTCTTT
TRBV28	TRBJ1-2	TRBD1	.	CASSHGQGTGGYTF	TGTGCCAGCAGTCATGGACAGGGGACGGGGGGCTACACCTTC
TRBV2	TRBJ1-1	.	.	CASRAEPGSNTEAFF	TGTGCCAGCAGAGCCGAACCGGGCTCCAACACTGAAGCTTTCTTT
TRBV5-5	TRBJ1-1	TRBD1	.	CASSLAWAGGNTEAFF	TGTGCCAGCAGCTTGGCCTGGGCAGGGGGAAATACTGAAGCTTTCTTT
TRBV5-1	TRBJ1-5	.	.	CASSLGGAPGAQPQHF	TGCGCCAGCAGCTTGGGGGGGGCCCCGGGGGCTCAGCCCCAGCATTTT